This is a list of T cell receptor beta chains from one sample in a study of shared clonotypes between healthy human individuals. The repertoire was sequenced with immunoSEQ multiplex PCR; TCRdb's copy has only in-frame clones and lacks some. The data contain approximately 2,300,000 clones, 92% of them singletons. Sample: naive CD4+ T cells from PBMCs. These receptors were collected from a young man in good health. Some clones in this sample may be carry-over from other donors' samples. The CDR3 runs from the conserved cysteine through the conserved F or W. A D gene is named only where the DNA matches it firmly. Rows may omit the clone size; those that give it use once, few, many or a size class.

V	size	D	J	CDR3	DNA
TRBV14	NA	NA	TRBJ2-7	CASSLPGSEGPREQYF	TGTGCCAGCAGCCTCCCGGGTTCGGAGGGACCACGCGAGCAGTACTTC
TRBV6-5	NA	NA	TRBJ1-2	CASSYDWGADGYTF	TGTGCCAGCAGTTACGACTGGGGGGCGGATGGCTACACCTTC
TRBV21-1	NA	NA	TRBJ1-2	CASGRQFHRDGYTF	TGTGCCAGCGGCAGGCAATTCCATAGGGATGGCTACACCTTC
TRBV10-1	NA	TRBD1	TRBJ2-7	CASEAGTGGHEQYF	TGCGCCAGCGAAGCCGGGACAGGGGGCCACGAGCAGTACTTC
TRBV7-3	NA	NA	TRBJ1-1	CASSQGGLRSEAFF	TGTGCCAGCAGCCAAGGAGGACTGAGATCTGAAGCTTTCTTT
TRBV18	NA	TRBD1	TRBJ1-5	CASSRDRVRQPQHF	TGTGCCAGCTCACGGGACAGGGTGCGGCAGCCCCAGCATTTT
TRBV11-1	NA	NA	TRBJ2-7	CASSLGPLGDYEQYF	TGTGCCAGCAGCTTAGGGCCTTTGGGGGACTACGAGCAGTACTTC
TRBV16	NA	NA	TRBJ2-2	CASSRATGELFF	TGTGCCAGCAGCCGGGCAACCGGGGAGCTGTTTTTT
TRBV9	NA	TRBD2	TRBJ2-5	CASSPGTSSETQYF	TGTGCCAGCAGCCCCGGGACTAGTTCCGAGACCCAGTACTTC
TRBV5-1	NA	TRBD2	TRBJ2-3	CASSQRREALGTDTQYF	TGCGCCAGCAGCCAAAGGCGGGAGGCTTTAGGGACAGATACGCAGTATTTT
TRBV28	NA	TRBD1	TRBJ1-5	CASSGTVGLSQPQHF	TGTGCCAGCAGTGGGACAGTAGGGTTATCTCAGCCCCAGCATTTT
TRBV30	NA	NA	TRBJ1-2	CAWSGQNYGYTF	TGTGCCTGGAGCGGTCAGAACTATGGCTACACCTTC
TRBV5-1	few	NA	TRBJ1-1	CASRVDMSTEAFF	TGCGCCAGCAGGGTCGATATGTCCACTGAAGCTTTCTTT
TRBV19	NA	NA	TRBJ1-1	CASSISGRFRPTEAFF	TGTGCCAGTAGTATTTCAGGCCGCTTTAGGCCCACTGAAGCTTTCTTT
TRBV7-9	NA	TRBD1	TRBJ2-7	CASSHTDREEQYF	TGTGCCAGCAGCCATACTGACAGGGAAGAGCAGTACTTC
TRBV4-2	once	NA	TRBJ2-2	CASSQDQGRENTGELFF	TGTGCCAGCAGCCAAGATCAGGGGCGGGAAAACACCGGGGAGCTGTTTTTT
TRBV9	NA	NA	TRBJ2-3	CASSVDTRRIGDTQYF	TGTGCCAGCAGCGTAGATACGCGTAGGATTGGGGATACGCAGTATTTT
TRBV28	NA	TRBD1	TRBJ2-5	CASRGAGTAQETQYF	TGTGCCAGCAGGGGGGCCGGGACAGCACAAGAGACCCAGTACTTC
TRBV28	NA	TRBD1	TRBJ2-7	CASSLARGYEQYF	TGTGCCAGCAGTTTGGCCAGGGGGTACGAGCAGTACTTC
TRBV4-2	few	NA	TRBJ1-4	CASSQDEKLFF	TGTGCCAGCAGCCAAGATGAAAAACTGTTTTTT
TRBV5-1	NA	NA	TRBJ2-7	CASRPTTGNSYEQYF	TGCGCCAGCCGGCCCACTACAGGGAACTCCTACGAGCAGTACTTC
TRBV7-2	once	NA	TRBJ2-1	CASGRNEQFF	TGTGCCAGCGGTCGGAATGAGCAGTTCTTC
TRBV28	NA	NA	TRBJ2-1	CASSPGGNYYNEQFF	TGTGCCAGCAGCCCGGGCGGGAACTACTACAATGAGCAGTTCTTC
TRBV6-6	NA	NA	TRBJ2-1	CASRAGLNEQFF	TGTGCCAGCAGGGCCGGACTCAATGAGCAGTTCTTC
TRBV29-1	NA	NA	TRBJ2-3	CSVAQRVTDTQYF	TGCAGCGTTGCTCAGAGAGTTACAGATACGCAGTATTTT
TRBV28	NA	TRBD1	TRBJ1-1	CASSLLLTGMTEAFF	TGTGCCAGCAGTTTATTGTTGACAGGGATGACTGAAGCTTTCTTT